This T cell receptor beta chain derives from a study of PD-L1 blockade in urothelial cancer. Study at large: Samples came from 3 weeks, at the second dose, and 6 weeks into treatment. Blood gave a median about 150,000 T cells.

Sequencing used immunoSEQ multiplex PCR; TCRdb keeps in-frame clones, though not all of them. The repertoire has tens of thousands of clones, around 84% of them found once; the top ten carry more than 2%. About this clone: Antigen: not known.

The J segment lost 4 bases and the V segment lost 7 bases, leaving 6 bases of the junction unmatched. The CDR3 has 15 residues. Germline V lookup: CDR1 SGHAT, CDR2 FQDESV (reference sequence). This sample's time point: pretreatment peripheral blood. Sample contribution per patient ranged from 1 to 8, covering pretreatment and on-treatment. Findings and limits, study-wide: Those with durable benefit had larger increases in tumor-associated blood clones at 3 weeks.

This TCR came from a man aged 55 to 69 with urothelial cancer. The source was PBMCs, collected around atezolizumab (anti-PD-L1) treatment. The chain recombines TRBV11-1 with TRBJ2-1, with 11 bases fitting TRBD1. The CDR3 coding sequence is TGTGCCAGCACTACCGGACAGGGGGCTTACAATGAGCAGTTCTTC. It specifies CASTTGQGAYNEQFF. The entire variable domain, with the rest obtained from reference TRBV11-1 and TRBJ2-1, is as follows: EAEVAQSPRYKITEKSQAVAFWCDPISGHATLYWYRQILGQGPELLVQFQDESVVDDSQLPKDRFSAERLKGVDSTLKIQPAELGDSAMYLCASTTGQGAYNEQFFGPGTRLTVL.